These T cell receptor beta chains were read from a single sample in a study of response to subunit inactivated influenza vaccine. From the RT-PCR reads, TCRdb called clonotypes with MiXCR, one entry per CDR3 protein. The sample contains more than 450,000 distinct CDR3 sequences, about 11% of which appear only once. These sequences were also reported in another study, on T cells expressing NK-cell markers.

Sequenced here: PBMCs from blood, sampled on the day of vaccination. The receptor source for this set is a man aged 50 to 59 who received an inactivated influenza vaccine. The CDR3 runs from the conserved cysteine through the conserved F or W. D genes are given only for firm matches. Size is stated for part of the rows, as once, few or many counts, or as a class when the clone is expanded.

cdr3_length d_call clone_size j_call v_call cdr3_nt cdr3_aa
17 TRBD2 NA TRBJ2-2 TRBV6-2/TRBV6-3 TGTGCCAGCAGAGGACTAGCGGGGGGGCCGGAGACCGGGGAGCTGTTTTTT CASRGLAGGPETGELFF
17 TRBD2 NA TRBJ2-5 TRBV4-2 TGTGCCAGCAGCCAAGATCTCCTAGCGGGGGGGAGAGAGACCCAGTACTTC CASSQDLLAGGRETQYF
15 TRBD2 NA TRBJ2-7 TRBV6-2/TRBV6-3 TGTGCCAGCAGAAGGACTAGCGAAAGCTCCTACGAGCAGTACTTC CASRRTSESSYEQYF
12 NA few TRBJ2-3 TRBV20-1 TGCAGTGCTAGCCCTGAACTAGCAAGGCAGTATTTT CSASPELARQYF
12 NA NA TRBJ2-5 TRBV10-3 TGTGCCATCATGGCGCTAGATGGGACCCAGTACTTC CAIMALDGTQYF
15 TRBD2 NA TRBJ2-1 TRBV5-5 TGTGCCAGCAGCCTTATTAGCGGGAACAACAATGAGCAGTTCTTC CASSLISGNNNEQFF
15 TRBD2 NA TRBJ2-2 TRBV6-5 TGTGCCAGCAGTTACTCCCTAGCGGGGACCGGGGAGCTGTTTTTT CASSYSLAGTGELFF
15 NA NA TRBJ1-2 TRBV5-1 TGCGCCAGCAGCTTGGAGTGGGCGGCCGATCGTGGCTACACCTTC CASSLEWAADRGYTF
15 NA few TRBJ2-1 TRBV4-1 TGCGCCAGCAGCCAAGTGGCGGGGGCGTACAATGAGCAGTTCTTC CASSQVAGAYNEQFF
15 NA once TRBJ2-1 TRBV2 TGTGCCAGCAGTGAAGGTCGGGGGGCCGGGAATGAGCAGTTCTTC CASSEGRGAGNEQFF
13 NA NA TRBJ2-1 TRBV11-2 TGTGCCAGCAGCTTAGGTAGGGGGGTTGAGCAGTTCTTC CASSLGRGVEQFF
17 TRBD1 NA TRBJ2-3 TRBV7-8 TGTGCCAGCAGCTTAGCCAGATGGGCAGGGGGATCAGATACGCAGTATTTT CASSLARWAGGSDTQYF
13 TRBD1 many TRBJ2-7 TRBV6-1 TGTGCCAGCAGTACAGGGGCCCCCTACGAGCAGTACTTC CASSTGAPYEQYF
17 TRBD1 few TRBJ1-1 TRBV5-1 TGCGCCAGCAGCTTGTTAGGGACAGGGGGATCTGGCACTGAAGCTTTCTTT CASSLLGTGGSGTEAFF
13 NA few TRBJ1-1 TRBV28 TGTGCCAGCAGTTTATTAGGACAGAGAGAAGCTTTCTTT CASSLLGQREAFF
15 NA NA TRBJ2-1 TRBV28 TGTGCCAGCCTAACAGAAGGCGTCCCCTACAATGAGCAGTTCTTC CASLTEGVPYNEQFF
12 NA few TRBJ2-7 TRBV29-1 TGCAGCGTCTTTACCACCTCCTACGAGCAGTACTTC CSVFTTSYEQYF
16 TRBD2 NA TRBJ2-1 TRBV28 TGTGCCAGCAGTTTAGTCCCGGGACTAGCGGGGCCTGAGCAGTTCTTC CASSLVPGLAGPEQFF
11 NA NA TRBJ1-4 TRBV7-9 TGTGCCAGCAGCCGGTCGAGGGGACTGTTTTTT CASSRSRGLFF
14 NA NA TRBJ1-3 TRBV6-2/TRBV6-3 TGTGCCAGCAGTTACGGACAGCTCGGAAACACCATATATTTT CASSYGQLGNTIYF
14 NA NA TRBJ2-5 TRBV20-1 TGCAGTGCTAGAACGATAGTGTGGGGGGAGACCCAGTACTTC CSARTIVWGETQYF
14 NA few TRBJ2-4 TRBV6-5 TGTGCCAGCAGTTCCGGGGGGCGGGAAAACATTCAGTACTTC CASSSGGRENIQYF
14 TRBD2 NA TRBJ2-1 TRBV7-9 TGTGCCAGCAGCTTAGGTTCTAGCGGAGTTGAGCAGTTCTTC CASSLGSSGVEQFF
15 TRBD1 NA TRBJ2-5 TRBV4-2 TGTGCCAGCAGCCAAGGGACAGGGGGCCAAGAGACCCAGTACTTC CASSQGTGGQETQYF
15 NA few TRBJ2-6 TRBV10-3 TGTGCCATCAGTGAGTGGGAAGCCGGGGCCAACGTCCTGACTTTC CAISEWEAGANVLTF
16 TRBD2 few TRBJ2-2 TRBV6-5 TGTGCCAGCAGTTACCAAGGACTAGTCTCTCCCGGGGAGCTGTTTTTT CASSYQGLVSPGELFF
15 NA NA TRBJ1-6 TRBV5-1 TGCGCCAGCAGCTTGGGTGGGGTTGGAAGATCACCCCTCCACTTT CASSLGGVGRSPLHF
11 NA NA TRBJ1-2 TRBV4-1 TGCGCCAGCAGCCTCCGCGAGGGCTACACCTTC CASSLREGYTF